What follows is one T cell receptor beta chain and its context. Its antigen remains unidentified. The read finishes 3 residues shy of the CDR3 end, and the germline J gene is used to complete it. The data stem from a study of T cells in women clearing cervical HPV infection. Regarding the study as a whole: TRBV6-7 relative abundance averaged around 0.11% in cases and approximately 0.15% in controls.

Trimming stripped 2 bases from V and 2 bases from J, with 12 bases between. CDR1 and CDR2 (germline): MNHEY, SVGEGT. The CDR3 runs to 15 residues. The data were produced by immunoSEQ multiplex PCR, yet TCRdb's version contains in-frame clones alone and is incomplete. The repertoire table contains under 50,000 clones. This sequence originates from a woman between 18 and 75 years old with a cervical HPV16 infection that either progressed to CIN3+ or cleared (not recorded which). The V gene is TRBV6-2 or TRBV6-3, the J gene TRBJ1-2; no reliable D call. Specimen: blood buffy coat. Here the CDR3 reads CASSYTMGQNYGYTF. The CDR3 DNA, read in part, is TGTGCCAGCAGTTACACGATGGGCCAAAACTATGGC.